These T cell receptor beta chains were read from a single sample in a study of response to subunit inactivated influenza vaccine. TCRdb fed the RT-PCR reads into MiXCR, producing one record per CDR3 protein. The data show more than 400,000 distinct CDR3 sequences, with 9.5% to 13% seen just once and over 9.5% held by the top ten. This specimen consisted of PBMCs from blood, obtained about 40 days after vaccination. These receptors all come from a man between 50 and 59 years old who received an inactivated influenza vaccine. Each CDR3 is given with its conserved first and last residue. A D gene is named only where the DNA matches it firmly. Clone sizes are given selectively: once, few, many, or a class where the clone is expanded.

D: TRBD1
J: TRBJ2-7
V: TRBV5-7
size: .
DNA: TGTGCCAGCAACGAAGAGAGAACAGGGGGAAACCTGCGCGAGCAGTACTTC
CDR3: CASNEERTGGNLREQYF

D: .
J: TRBJ2-1
V: TRBV4-2
size: many
DNA: TGTGCCAGCAGCCAAGCTCACCTCGGCGATGAGCAGTTCTTC
CDR3: CASSQAHLGDEQFF

D: TRBD2
J: TRBJ2-3
V: TRBV4-3
size: few
DNA: TGCGCCAGCAGCCAAGACCTCGGGACTAGCGGAAGGACTAGCACAGATACGCAGTATTTT
CDR3: CASSQDLGTSGRTSTDTQYF

D: .
J: TRBJ2-4
V: TRBV7-2
size: many
DNA: TGTGCCAGCAGCCCGCCCATGGGGGGGGCCGACTTAAACATTCAGTACTTC
CDR3: CASSPPMGGADLNIQYF

D: TRBD1
J: TRBJ2-2
V: TRBV20-1
size: few
DNA: TGCAGTGCCAGAACCGGGACAGGGCGAACCGGGGAGCTGTTTTTT
CDR3: CSARTGTGRTGELFF

D: TRBD2
J: TRBJ2-7
V: TRBV7-2
size: many
DNA: TGTGCCAGCAGCTTCCTAGCGGGCACGACCTACGAGCAGTACTTC
CDR3: CASSFLAGTTYEQYF

D: .
J: TRBJ2-7
V: TRBV5-1
size: .
DNA: TGCGCCAGCAGCGAGGGACTGCGAACCTACGAGCAGTACTTC
CDR3: CASSEGLRTYEQYF

D: .
J: TRBJ1-6
V: TRBV21-1
size: .
DNA: TGTGCCAGCAGCATTGCAGGGGGTAATAATTCACCCCTCCACTTT
CDR3: CASSIAGGNNSPLHF

D: .
J: TRBJ2-5
V: TRBV20-1
size: .
DNA: TGCAGTGCTAATGTAGCGGACCAGACCCAGTACTTC
CDR3: CSANVADQTQYF

D: .
J: TRBJ2-3
V: TRBV27
size: few
DNA: TGTGCCAGCAGTCTCCCTAGGGGTACGCAGTATTTT
CDR3: CASSLPRGTQYF

D: TRBD2
J: TRBJ2-3
V: TRBV6-5
size: .
DNA: TGTGCCAGCAGTTCCACTTTAGCGGGAGGGACAGATACGCAGTATTTT
CDR3: CASSSTLAGGTDTQYF

D: .
J: TRBJ2-3
V: TRBV20-1
size: .
DNA: TGCAGTGGGAAGAGGCCCCATAGCACAGATACGCAGTATTTT
CDR3: CSGKRPHSTDTQYF

D: TRBD2
J: TRBJ2-1
V: TRBV20-1
size: few
DNA: TGCAGTCCCCATAGCGGGGGACTCAATGAGCAGTTCTTC
CDR3: CSPHSGGLNEQFF

D: .
J: TRBJ2-1
V: TRBV7-3
size: many
DNA: TGTGCCAGCAGCCCGTCCCAGGGGCAGAATGAGCAGTTCTTC
CDR3: CASSPSQGQNEQFF

D: .
J: TRBJ1-4
V: TRBV10-2
size: .
DNA: TGCGCCAGCAGCTCATACAGGGCTGGAAAACTGTTTTTT
CDR3: CASSSYRAGKLFF

D: TRBD2
J: TRBJ2-5
V: TRBV2
size: .
DNA: TGTGCCAGCAGTGGAGATAGCGGGGGGGCTCGCGAGACCCAGTACTTC
CDR3: CASSGDSGGARETQYF

D: .
J: TRBJ1-1
V: TRBV20-1
size: .
DNA: TGCAGTGCTAGAGATCCCATGCCGCTCACTGAAGCTTTCTTT
CDR3: CSARDPMPLTEAFF

D: .
J: TRBJ2-6
V: TRBV15
size: few
DNA: TGTGCCACCAGCAGAGGTCCGAGACAGGATTACTCTGGGGCCAACGTCCTGACTTTC
CDR3: CATSRGPRQDYSGANVLTF

D: TRBD1
J: TRBJ2-7
V: TRBV7-2
size: few
DNA: TGTGCCAGCAGCTTAGGACAGGGGGCAGGGTACGAGCAGTACTTC
CDR3: CASSLGQGAGYEQYF

D: TRBD2
J: TRBJ2-5
V: TRBV5-1
size: .
DNA: TGCGCCAGCAACAGCGGGAGGGCCGTGGAGACCCAGTACTTC
CDR3: CASNSGRAVETQYF

D: .
J: TRBJ2-7
V: TRBV20-1
size: many
DNA: TGCAGTGCTCACGGGAGACTGAGCTCCTACGAGCAGTACTTC
CDR3: CSAHGRLSSYEQYF

D: .
J: TRBJ2-2
V: TRBV5-1
size: few
DNA: TGCGCCAGCAGCTTGTCGTGGGCTGCCACCGCGAACACCGGGGAGCTGTTTTTT
CDR3: CASSLSWAATANTGELFF

D: TRBD1
J: TRBJ2-3
V: TRBV7-9
size: few
DNA: TGTGCCAGCAGCGCCGGACAGGGGATCTTGACAGATACGCAGTATTTT
CDR3: CASSAGQGILTDTQYF

D: TRBD2
J: TRBJ2-7
V: TRBV20-1
size: few
DNA: TGCAGTGCTAAAAGCGGGGGGACCCTGGTATACGAGCAGTACTTC
CDR3: CSAKSGGTLVYEQYF

D: TRBD1
J: TRBJ1-1
V: TRBV5-1
size: .
DNA: TGCGCCAGCAGCGCTTTGACAGGGGGCATCACTGAAGCTTTCTTT
CDR3: CASSALTGGITEAFF

D: .
J: TRBJ2-3
V: TRBV3-1
size: .
DNA: TGTGCCAGCAGCCAAGAGGAGGGCAGTCTCACAGATACGCAGTATTTT
CDR3: CASSQEEGSLTDTQYF

D: .
J: TRBJ1-4
V: TRBV6-1
size: few
DNA: TGTGCCAGCAGGGAAAGACACCCTAATGAAAAACTGTTTTTT
CDR3: CASRERHPNEKLFF

D: .
J: TRBJ2-1
V: TRBV19
size: few
DNA: TGTGCCAGTAGGTCACGGCGGGGCGAAGAGCAGTTCTTC
CDR3: CASRSRRGEEQFF

D: .
J: TRBJ2-2
V: TRBV10-3
size: few
DNA: TGTGCCATCAGGGAATCCGGGGAGCTGTTTTTT
CDR3: CAIRESGELFF

D: TRBD2
J: TRBJ2-3
V: TRBV5-1
size: .
DNA: TGCGCCAGCAGCTCTCCTAGCGGGAGCGGCACAGATACGCAGTATTTT
CDR3: CASSSPSGSGTDTQYF

D: .
J: TRBJ2-3
V: TRBV4-3
size: many
DNA: TGCGCCAGCAGCCAAGATGGCAGTCCAGATACGCAGTATTTT
CDR3: CASSQDGSPDTQYF

D: .
J: TRBJ1-1
V: TRBV5-1
size: few
DNA: TGCGCCAGCAGCCGGGACGGCCAAACCATGAACACTGAAGCTTTCTTT
CDR3: CASSRDGQTMNTEAFF

D: TRBD2
J: TRBJ2-1
V: TRBV7-6
size: few
DNA: TGTGCCAGCAGCAAACTAGCGAACAATGAGCAGTTCTTC
CDR3: CASSKLANNEQFF

D: .
J: TRBJ2-2
V: TRBV6-2/TRBV6-3
size: .
DNA: TGTGCCAGCACTGGACCCCCGAACACCGGGGAGCTGTTTTTT
CDR3: CASTGPPNTGELFF

D: TRBD1
J: TRBJ1-1
V: TRBV29-1
size: many
DNA: TGCAGCGGTAGACAGGGGGCAGGGACTGAAGCTTTCTTT
CDR3: CSGRQGAGTEAFF

D: TRBD2
J: TRBJ2-2
V: TRBV28
size: many
DNA: TGTGCCAGCAGTCCCGGACTAGCGGGGAGGTCGGACACCGGGGAGCTGTTTTTT
CDR3: CASSPGLAGRSDTGELFF

D: TRBD1
J: TRBJ2-5
V: TRBV28
size: few
DNA: TGTGCCAGCAGTTTGCAGGGGGATGAGACCCAGTACTTC
CDR3: CASSLQGDETQYF

D: .
J: TRBJ1-1
V: TRBV6-1
size: .
DNA: TGTGCCAGCAGTGAAGGGGGCAGGGTTAGGGACACTGAAGCTTTCTTT
CDR3: CASSEGGRVRDTEAFF

D: .
J: TRBJ1-1
V: TRBV7-9
size: .
DNA: TGTGCCAGCAGCTTAGGGGCGAGGACTGAAGCTTTCTTT
CDR3: CASSLGARTEAFF

D: .
J: TRBJ2-1
V: TRBV7-9
size: few
DNA: TGTGCCAGCAGCTTATTGGACAGCCGAGGGGATGAGCAGTTCTTC
CDR3: CASSLLDSRGDEQFF

D: .
J: TRBJ2-1
V: TRBV6-1
size: many
DNA: TGTGCCAGTTATAGCGTCCAGGGGCTCGAGCAGTTCTTC
CDR3: CASYSVQGLEQFF

D: .
J: TRBJ2-7
V: TRBV7-2
size: many
DNA: TGTGCCAGCAGTACCCGAGGGCCCTACGAGCAGTACTTC
CDR3: CASSTRGPYEQYF

D: .
J: TRBJ1-2
V: TRBV2
size: .
DNA: TGTGCCAGCAGTGAAACCCCCTACTTTGGCTACACCTTC
CDR3: CASSETPYFGYTF

D: .
J: TRBJ2-3
V: TRBV5-1
size: .
DNA: TGCGCCAGCAGCTTGGGCAGGGCTTTAACAGATACGCAGTATTTT
CDR3: CASSLGRALTDTQYF

D: .
J: TRBJ2-2
V: TRBV29-1
size: once
DNA: TGCAGCGCACGACTAGAGACGAACACCGGGGAGCTGTTTTTT
CDR3: CSARLETNTGELFF

D: TRBD2
J: TRBJ2-7
V: TRBV20-1
size: few
DNA: TGCAGTGCCCGAACTCCGACTAGCAACTACGAGCAGTACTTC
CDR3: CSARTPTSNYEQYF

D: TRBD2
J: TRBJ2-3
V: TRBV13
size: .
DNA: TGTGCCAGCAGCTTAGAGCCGTTAGCGGGGAAGGATACGCAGTATTTT
CDR3: CASSLEPLAGKDTQYF

D: .
J: TRBJ2-7
V: TRBV15
size: .
DNA: TGTGCCACCAGCACCCGACGGACGCCCGCATTCTACGAGCAGTACTTC
CDR3: CATSTRRTPAFYEQYF

D: .
J: TRBJ2-3
V: TRBV18
size: .
DNA: TGTGCCAGCTCACCGAGCGCGCCAGATACGCAGTATTTT
CDR3: CASSPSAPDTQYF

D: .
J: TRBJ1-5
V: TRBV3-1
size: .
DNA: TGTGCCAGCAGCCTTCGTCCCAATCAGCCCCAGCATTTT
CDR3: CASSLRPNQPQHF

D: .
J: TRBJ2-3
V: TRBV11-2
size: .
DNA: TGTGCCAGCAGCTTAGAGTCTTACGGTGCGGGGGCCCCGGATACGCAGTATTTT
CDR3: CASSLESYGAGAPDTQYF

D: .
J: TRBJ2-2
V: TRBV20-1
size: many
DNA: TGCAGTGCTAGAGTCTCTACGAGGTTAGGGGAGCTGTTTTTT
CDR3: CSARVSTRLGELFF

D: .
J: TRBJ1-4
V: TRBV6-1
size: .
DNA: TGTGCCAGCAGAAAAGGGGTCTGGGCGACTAATGAAAAACTGTTTTTT
CDR3: CASRKGVWATNEKLFF

D: .
J: TRBJ2-1
V: TRBV9
size: .
DNA: TGTGCCAGCAGCGTAAGTCCCATCCAACGGGGAACCTATGAGCAGTTCTTC
CDR3: CASSVSPIQRGTYEQFF